These 29 T cell receptor beta chains originate from one sample sequenced in a study of early T cells in non-severe SARS-CoV-2 infection. TCRdb reanalysed the 5' RACE reads using MiXCR and keeps one entry per CDR3 protein. The data show tens of thousands of distinct CDR3 sequences, 8% to 9% seen once. Sequenced: whole blood. These TCRs come from an adult who was a healthcare worker with PCR-confirmed SARS-CoV-2 infection or an uninfected control (not recorded which).

Ten or more counts support this clonotype. The chain combines TRBV28 with TRBJ1-4, with D perhaps matching TRBD1 (5 bases). The germline V gene has CDR1 MDHEN and CDR2 SYDVKM. The CDR3 is made up of 14 amino acids. The V gene lost 8 bases and the J gene lost 7 bases, with 17 bases spanning the gap. The CDR3 region has the DNA TGTGCCAGCCGACCTTTTGGGGGTGGTGAAAAACTGTTTTTT. Encoded protein: CASRPFGGGEKLFF.

The chain links TRBV10-3 to TRBJ2-1, with D possibly being TRBD1 (5 bases). The CDR3 covers 15 residues. From germline, CDR1 is ENHRY and CDR2 SYGVKD. V dropped 6 bases and J dropped 0 bases, with 12 bases sitting between them. The DNA of the CDR3 is TGTGCCATCAGAATAAGGGGTAACTCCTACAATGAGCAGTTCTTC. Amino acid sequence: CAIRIRGNSYNEQFF.

J is TRBJ2-3 and V is TRBV11-2; 10 bases are shared with TRBD1. V shed 6 bases and J 5 bases; nucleotides not matched to a gene: 2. Looked up from germline, CDR1 is SGHAT and CDR2 is FQNNGV. The CDR3 is 13 amino acids. The CDR3 sequence is CASRRTGGDTQYF. CDR3 sequence (DNA): TGTGCCAGCAGGAGGACAGGGGGAGATACGCAGTATTTT.

This clonotype was observed a handful of times. The rearrangement uses TRBV9 and TRBJ1-6; possibly TRBD1 for D (5 bases). V was shortened by 3 bases and J by 7 bases, with 14 bases between the two germline ends. This CDR3 is 15 amino acids long. CDR1 is SGDLS, CDR2 YYNGEE, per germline. CDR3 bases: TGTGCCAGCAGCGGCGGGACGGAATTAAATTCACCCCTCCACTTT. Translated, it gives CASSGGTELNSPLHF.

V is TRBV7-9 and J is TRBJ1-1, with D possibly matching TRBD1 (5 bases). Germline CDR1 is SEHNR and CDR2 is FQNEAQ (reference sequence). This CDR3 is 13 amino acids long. Trimming stripped 2 bases from V and 5 bases from J, with 9 bases between. CDR3 in DNA: TGTGCCAGCAGCTTAATGGGGGGGACTGAAGCTTTCTTT. Translated: CASSLMGGTEAFF.

This clonotype was counted at least ten times. The rearrangement joins TRBV5-1 to TRBJ2-5; 9 nucleotides align to TRBD2. This CDR3 spans 16 amino acids. Germline assignment: CDR1 SGHRS and CDR2 YFSETQ. J gave up 2 bases and V 5 bases, and 10 bases lay outside the gene matches. In DNA form, the CDR3 reads TGCGCCAGCAGGCCTACGACTAGCGGCCAACAAGAGACCCAGTACTTC. Translated: CASRPTTSGQQETQYF.

This clonotype was observed a handful of times. The rearrangement links TRBV12-3 or TRBV12-4 to TRBJ1-1; no definite D call. With 3 bases removed from V and 5 bases from J, the gap between germline ends came to 10 bases. The CDR3 extends over 13 amino acids. CDR3: CASSFEVMTEAFF. Written as DNA, the CDR3 is TGTGCCAGCAGTTTTGAGGTTATGACTGAAGCTTTCTTT.

This chain connects TRBV9 to TRBJ1-2; D not certain. Germline V gene lookup returns CDR1 SGDLS and CDR2 YYNGEE. Trimming left V 3 bases short and J 5 bases short, with 20 bases between. This CDR3 has 16 residues. CDR3 sequence reads: CASSDQRSLKAYGYTF. The CDR3 nucleotides are TGTGCCAGCAGCGACCAAAGAAGTCTAAAAGCTTATGGCTACACCTTC.

This clonotype was seen a handful of times. The V call is TRBV6-2 or TRBV6-3, the J call TRBJ2-5; 10 nucleotides align to TRBD2. Looked up from germline, CDR1 is MNHEY and CDR2 is SVGEGT. This CDR3 spans 14 amino acids. Trimming took 2 bases from V and 3 from J; bases not matched to a gene: 0. The CDR3 DNA reads TGTGCCAGCAGTTACGGGACTAGCGAAGAGACCCAGTACTTC. Translating gives CASSYGTSEETQYF.

This clonotype was seen only a few times. The J gene is TRBJ2-2, the V gene TRBV19, with a weak D call TRBD1 (5 bases). Deletions cut 4 bases from V and 8 bases from J, with 20 bases between. Germline values: CDR1 LNHDA, CDR2 SQIVND (reference sequence). This CDR3 contains 16 residues. CDR3 nucleotides: TGTGCCAGTAGTACGCAGACAGACCCGGCCGTTGGGGAGCTGTTTTTT. Amino acid sequence: CASSTQTDPAVGELFF.

This clonotype was observed at least ten times. V and J are TRBV12-3 or TRBV12-4 and TRBJ2-1; TRBD1 or TRBD2 may be the D gene (5 bases each). Trimming removed 6 bases at V and 12 bases at J, with 24 bases between. This CDR3 has 15 amino acids. The CDR3 protein is CASSPGPQLFVPQFF. The CDR3 DNA is TGTGCCAGCAGCCCGGGACCCCAATTGTTCGTTCCGCAGTTCTTC.

This clonotype was detected many times. V gene TRBV28 combines with J gene TRBJ1-2, with D possibly TRBD1 on 5 matching bases. This CDR3 is built from 13 residues. V shed 6 bases and J shed 12 bases, with 20 bases lying between them. Germline V gene sequence: CDR1 MDHEN, CDR2 SYDVKM. CDR3 in DNA: TGTGCCAGCAGCCAGGGCAGAAAAGAATCGCACACCTTC. Amino acid sequence: CASSQGRKESHTF.

The chain joins TRBV7-9 to TRBJ1-5, with D perhaps TRBD1 (6 bases). Germline CDR1 is SEHNR and CDR2 is FQNEAQ (reference sequence). Trimming left V 5 bases short and J 7 bases short, with 15 bases between. This CDR3 comprises 14 residues. CDR3 coding DNA: TGTGCCAGCAGCCGGACAGAGGAAAGGCAGCCCCAGCATTTT. It translates to CASSRTEERQPQHF.

Only a few counts were recorded for this clonotype. The chain links TRBV27 to TRBJ2-7, with D tentatively TRBD1 or TRBD2 (5 bases each). The V and J ends lost 6 bases and 2 bases respectively, with 14 bases between them. The germline gives CDR1 MNHEY, CDR2 SMNVEV (reference sequence). The CDR3 runs 14 residues. In DNA, the CDR3 is TGTGCCAGCAGCCCATCGAGGGGTCCCTACGAGCAGTACTTC. This encodes CASSPSRGPYEQYF.

This clonotype was detected ten times or more. The gene calls are TRBV6-5 and TRBJ1-1, with 7 bases that match TRBD1. CDR1 is MNHEY and CDR2 is SVGAGI in the germline V gene. Germline trimming cut 5 bases from V and 1 base from J; bases unmatched to any gene: 13. The CDR3 consists of 17 residues. The CDR3 sequence is CASSTPGTATWNTEAFF. The CDR3 nucleotides are TGTGCCAGCAGTACCCCCGGGACAGCCACGTGGAACACTGAAGCTTTCTTT.

This clonotype was found many times. The chain carries TRBV6-6 and TRBJ2-7; 7 nucleotides line up with TRBD1. The germline gives CDR1 MNHNY, CDR2 SVGAGI (reference sequence). V was clipped by 2 bases and J by 0 bases; unmatched bases: 16. This CDR3 has 19 residues. CDR3 sequence reads: CASSYPSQGPSSGSYEQYF. The CDR3, as DNA: TGTGCCAGCAGTTACCCCTCACAGGGGCCCAGCTCAGGCTCCTACGAGCAGTACTTC.

The chain couples TRBV10-3 to TRBJ1-3, with TRBD1 as a possible D gene (6 bases). This CDR3 has 15 residues. The germline V gene has CDR1 ENHRY and CDR2 SYGVKD. The V gene lost 8 bases and the J gene lost 0 bases, with 14 bases spanning the gap. The DNA of the CDR3 is TGTGCCATCGCTGGACAGACTTACTCTGGAAACACCATATATTTT. Amino acids: CAIAGQTYSGNTIYF.

This clonotype was found many times. The V and J genes are TRBV12-3 or TRBV12-4 and TRBJ1-2; D not resolved. The CDR3 consists of 13 residues. Trimming removed 6 bases at V and 4 bases at J, with 12 bases between. For the CDR3, the DNA is TGTGCCAGCAGATCGGATCTAACCTATGGCTACACCTTC. Residues: CASRSDLTYGYTF.

This clonotype was observed a handful of times. The chain links TRBV3-1 to TRBJ2-1; TRBD1 might be the D (5 bases). The CDR3 contains 16 residues. Trimming left V 2 bases short and J 0 bases short, with 11 bases between. Germline loops: CDR1 LGHDT, CDR2 YNNKEL (reference sequence). The CDR3 loop reads CASSQPRGSSYNEQFF. The DNA for the CDR3 is TGTGCCAGCAGCCAACCAAGGGGTAGCTCCTACAATGAGCAGTTCTTC.

This clonotype was seen only once. V gene TRBV9 combines with J gene TRBJ1-1, with D perhaps matching TRBD1 (6 bases). The germline gives CDR1 SGDLS, CDR2 YYNGEE. This CDR3 has 15 residues. Trimming stripped 4 bases from V and 11 bases from J, with 24 bases between. CDR3 residues: CASSLTMDSYAPAFF. The DNA for the CDR3 is TGTGCCAGCAGCCTCACTATGGACAGTTATGCACCCGCTTTCTTT. Looking up the rest from reference TRBV9 and TRBJ1-1 gives the full variable domain: DSGVTQTPKHLITATGQRVTLRCSPRSGDLSVYWYQQSLDQGLQFLIQYYNGEERAKGNILERFSAQQFPDLHSELNLSSLELGDSALYFCASSLTMDSYAPAFFGQGTRLTVV.

This chain connects TRBV6-6 to TRBJ2-7; 13 positions agree with TRBD2. The CDR3 loop spans 16 amino acids. With 2 bases clipped from V and 3 bases from J, the junction kept 4 bases outside the gene matches. Germline CDR1 MNHNY, CDR2 SVGAGI (reference sequence). The CDR3: CASSYPLAGGLYEQYF. Here the CDR3 DNA reads TGTGCCAGCAGTTACCCACTAGCGGGAGGGCTCTACGAGCAGTACTTC.

V gene TRBV4-2 combines with J gene TRBJ2-5, with D possibly TRBD1 on 5 matching bases. Germline V lookup: CDR1 LGHNA, CDR2 YNFKEQ. This CDR3 spans 12 amino acids. Trimming took off 5 bases at V and 2 bases at J, with 6 bases between the two ends. This CDR3 reads CASSAGQETQYF. The CDR3 DNA sequence: TGTGCCAGCAGCGCAGGGCAAGAGACCCAGTACTTC.

There are many counts of this clonotype. The chain has TRBV7-6 and TRBJ2-1; 9 positions match TRBD2. The CDR3 is 15 amino acids. The germline gives CDR1 SGHVS, CDR2 FNYEAQ. After removal of 5 bases from V and 9 bases from J, the junction contained 11 bases not matched to a gene. The chain's CDR3 is CASSALTGLASEQFF. DNA for the CDR3: TGTGCCAGCAGCGCGCTGACGGGACTAGCCAGTGAGCAGTTCTTC.

In its sample, this clonotype was seen a few times. J is TRBJ1-1 and V is TRBV28; D gene unclear. This CDR3 spans 14 amino acids. The germline V gene has CDR1 MDHEN and CDR2 SYDVKM. Trimming stripped 6 bases from V and 0 bases from J, with 11 bases between. The CDR3 nucleotides are TGTGCCAGCAGGAGTCGCAGTTTGAACACTGAAGCTTTCTTT. It encodes CASRSRSLNTEAFF.

This sequence joins TRBV7-2 and TRBJ1-3; D is undetermined. The CDR3 loop spans 13 amino acids. V was shortened by 2 bases and J by 2 bases, with 4 bases between the two germline ends. CDR1 and CDR2 (germline): SGHTA, FQGNSA. CDR3 sequence (DNA): TGTGCCAGCAGCTTACTGCCTGGAAACACCATATATTTT. Translation gives CASSLLPGNTIYF.

The V and J genes are TRBV7-2 and TRBJ2-7, with D perhaps TRBD1 (5 bases). This CDR3 is 14 amino acids long. Germline CDR1 is SGHTA and CDR2 is FQGNSA. Deletions cut 4 bases from V and 4 bases from J, with 14 bases between. The CDR3 DNA reads as TGTGCCAGCAGCTCCCCTGGAAGGGGTTACGAGCAGTACTTC. Translated: CASSSPGRGYEQYF.

This clonotype was counted ten times or more. This chain joins TRBV19 and TRBJ2-1; 10 positions agree with TRBD1. Germline CDR1 and CDR2: LNHDA and SQIVND (reference sequence). The CDR3 totals 15 residues. V lost 3 bases to trimming and J lost 6 bases; unmatched junction nucleotides: 5. The CDR3 spells CASSMPGQGINEQFF. DNA for the CDR3: TGTGCCAGTAGTATGCCGGGACAGGGGATCAATGAGCAGTTCTTC.

V usage is TRBV6-6 and J usage is TRBJ2-2; D may be TRBD1 (6 bases). This CDR3 spans 17 amino acids. Trimming removed 5 bases from V and 4 bases from J, with 20 bases in between. Per the germline V gene, CDR1 is MNHNY and CDR2 is SVGAGI (reference sequence). This CDR3 is CASSLWGVGGSTGELFF. As DNA, the CDR3 is TGTGCCAGCAGTCTCTGGGGCGTAGGGGGAAGCACCGGGGAGCTGTTTTTT.

CDR3 in DNA: TGTGCCAGCAGCTTAGTGGGCGGGAGCAATCAGCCCCAGCATTTT. Translating gives CASSLVGGSNQPQHF. V is TRBV7-8 and J is TRBJ1-5; no clear D gene. With 1 base removed from V and 1 base from J, the gap between germline ends came to 8 bases. Germline loops: CDR1 SGHVS, CDR2 FQNEAQ. CDR3 length equals 15 residues.